A selection of T cell receptor beta chains follows, all from one sample in a study of blood T cell repertoires in COVID-19. Profiled with immunoSEQ multiplex PCR; TCRdb holds only in-frame clones, not every one. The sample carries 200,000 to 250,000 clones, around 85% recorded once. Sequencing was carried out using peripheral blood. These receptor sequences come from a woman in her 70s with COVID-19, enrolled during active disease. Each CDR3 is given with its conserved first and last residue. D genes are given only for firm matches. Clone size, where shown, is once, few, many, or a class for clones that have expanded.

d_call | j_call | clone_size | v_call | cdr3_aa
TRBD2 | TRBJ2-5 | . | TRBV6-5 | CASSKAGEEAQYF
TRBD2 | TRBJ2-7 | . | TRBV5-5 | CASSLTSGTYEQYF
. | TRBJ2-7 | . | TRBV5-5 | CASSSRSGTYSYEQYF
. | TRBJ2-2 | . | TRBV11-2 | CASRGTQGPLEYTGELFF
TRBD1 | TRBJ1-2 | once | TRBV27 | CASSYRGRPQDGYTF
. | TRBJ2-7 | . | TRBV4-2 | CASSQVSGVFSYEQYF
. | TRBJ2-7 | . | TRBV27 | CASSLLGGEAYEQYF
. | TRBJ1-2 | . | TRBV6-5 | CASSYSPEPARGYTF
TRBD1 | TRBJ1-2 | . | TRBV5-4 | CASSPEGANYGYTF
. | TRBJ1-2 | . | TRBV11-1 | CASSLTDRSYGYTF
TRBD1 | TRBJ1-5 | few | TRBV7-2 | CASSLWDSSFGNQPQHF
. | TRBJ1-1 | once | TRBV9 | CASSVDFRAEAFF
. | TRBJ1-2 | . | TRBV5-6 | CASSLDPGYGYTF
TRBD1 | TRBJ2-3 | . | TRBV5-1 | CASSLTLQGSRVNGADTQYF
TRBD2 | TRBJ2-3 | . | TRBV9 | CASSVGNSGRSTDTQYF
TRBD1 | TRBJ1-1 | . | TRBV29-1 | CSVARPLTGVNTEAFF
. | TRBJ2-7 | . | TRBV19 | CASSGTPTYEQYF
. | TRBJ2-2 | . | TRBV4-3 | CASSPPGVRAGELFF
. | TRBJ1-1 | . | TRBV27 | CASSAPISRGNTEAFF
. | TRBJ1-2 | . | TRBV21-1 | CASSKVRVRGYGYTF
. | TRBJ1-1 | . | TRBV7-3 | CASSLRGGTEAFF
. | TRBJ2-6 | . | TRBV10-3 | CAISESGGRGDPGANVLTF
TRBD2 | TRBJ2-3 | . | TRBV7-9 | CASSFKLAGAPTDTQYF